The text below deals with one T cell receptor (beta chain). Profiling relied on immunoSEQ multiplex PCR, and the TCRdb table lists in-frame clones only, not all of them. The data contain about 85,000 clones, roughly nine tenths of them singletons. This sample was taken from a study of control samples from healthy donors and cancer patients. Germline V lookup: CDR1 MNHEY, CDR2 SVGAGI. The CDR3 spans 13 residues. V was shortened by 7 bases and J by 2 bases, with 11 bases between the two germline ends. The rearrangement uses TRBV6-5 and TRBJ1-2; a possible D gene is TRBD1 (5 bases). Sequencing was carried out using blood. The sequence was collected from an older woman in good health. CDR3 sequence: CASIRGENYGYTF. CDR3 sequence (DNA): TGTGCCAGCATTCGGGGGGAAAACTATGGCTACACCTTC.